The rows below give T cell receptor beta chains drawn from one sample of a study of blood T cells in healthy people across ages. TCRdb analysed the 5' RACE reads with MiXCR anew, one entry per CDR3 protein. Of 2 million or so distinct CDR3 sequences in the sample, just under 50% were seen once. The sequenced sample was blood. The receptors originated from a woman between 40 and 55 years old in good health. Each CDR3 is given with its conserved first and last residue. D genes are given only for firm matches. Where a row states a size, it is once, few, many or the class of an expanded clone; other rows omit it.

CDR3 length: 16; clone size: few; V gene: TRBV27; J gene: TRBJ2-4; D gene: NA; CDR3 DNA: TGTGCCAGCAGTTTATCGGTTGGGGGGATCGGAAACATTCAGTACTTC; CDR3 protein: CASSLSVGGIGNIQYF
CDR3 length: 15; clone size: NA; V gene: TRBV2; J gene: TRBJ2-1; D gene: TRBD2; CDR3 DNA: TGTGCCAGCAGTGGGCAGCGGGGGGGCTACAATGAGCAGTTCTTC; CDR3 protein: CASSGQRGGYNEQFF
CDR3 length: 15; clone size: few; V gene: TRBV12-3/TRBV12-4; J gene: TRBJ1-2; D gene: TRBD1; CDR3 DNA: TGTGCCAGCAGTTTATCGGACAGGGGGCTTTATGGCTACACCTTC; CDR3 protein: CASSLSDRGLYGYTF
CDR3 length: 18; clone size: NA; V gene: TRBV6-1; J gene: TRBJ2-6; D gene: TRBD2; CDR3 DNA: TGTGCCAGCAGCTGGACTAGCGGGGGGTCGGTAAGGGCCAACGTCCTGACTTTC; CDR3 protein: CASSWTSGGSVRANVLTF
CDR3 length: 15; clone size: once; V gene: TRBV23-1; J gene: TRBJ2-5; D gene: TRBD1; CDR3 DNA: TGCGCCAGCAGTCAATTCGGGACAGGGGGAGAGACCCAGTACTTC; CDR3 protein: CASSQFGTGGETQYF
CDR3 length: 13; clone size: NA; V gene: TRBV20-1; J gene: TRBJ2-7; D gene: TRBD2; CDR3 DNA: TGCAGTGCTCGGTGGGGGGGGGAAAACGAGCAGTACTTC; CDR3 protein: CSARWGGENEQYF
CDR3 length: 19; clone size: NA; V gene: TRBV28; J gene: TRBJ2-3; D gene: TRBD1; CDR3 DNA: TGTGCCAGCAATCACTACCTTAACCCGGGACAGACTTCCACAGATACGCAGTATTTT; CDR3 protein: CASNHYLNPGQTSTDTQYF
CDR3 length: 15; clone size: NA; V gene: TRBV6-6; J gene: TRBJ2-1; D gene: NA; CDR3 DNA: TGTGCCAGCAGGCGAGGGGAAAATGCCTACAATGAGCAGTTCTTC; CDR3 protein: CASRRGENAYNEQFF
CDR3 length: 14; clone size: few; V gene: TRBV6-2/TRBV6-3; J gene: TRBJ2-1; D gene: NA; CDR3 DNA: TGTGCCAGCTCGACTCCCCCTAACTACAATGAGCAGTTCTTC; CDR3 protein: CASSTPPNYNEQFF
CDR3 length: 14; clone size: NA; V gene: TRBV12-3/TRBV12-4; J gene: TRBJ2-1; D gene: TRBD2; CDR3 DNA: TGTGCCAGCAGAATCAGCGGGGGTGACAATGAGCAGTTCTTC; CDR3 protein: CASRISGGDNEQFF
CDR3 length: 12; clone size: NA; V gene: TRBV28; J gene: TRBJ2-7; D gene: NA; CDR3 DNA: TGTGCCAGCGGGACTCGGTCCTACGAGCAGTACTTC; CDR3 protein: CASGTRSYEQYF
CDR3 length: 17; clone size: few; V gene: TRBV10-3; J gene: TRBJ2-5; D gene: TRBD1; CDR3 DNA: TGTGCCATCAGTGACCCATCCATAAGCGAGGGGGCTGAGACCCAGTACTTC; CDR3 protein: CAISDPSISEGAETQYF
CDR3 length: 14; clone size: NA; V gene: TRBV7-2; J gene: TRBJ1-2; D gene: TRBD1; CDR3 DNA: TGTGCCAGCAGGGGAGACAGGGTCAACTATGGCTACACCTTC; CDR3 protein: CASRGDRVNYGYTF
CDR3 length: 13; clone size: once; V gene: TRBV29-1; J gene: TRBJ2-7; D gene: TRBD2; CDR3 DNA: TGCAGCGTTCCCGGGACTAGCGGGGGGCCCCAGTACTTC; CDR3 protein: CSVPGTSGGPQYF
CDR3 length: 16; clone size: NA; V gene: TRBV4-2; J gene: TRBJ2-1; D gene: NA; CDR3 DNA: TGTGCCAGCAGCCAAGATATACGAACGGGACGAGAGACCCAGTTCTTC; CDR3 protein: CASSQDIRTGRETQFF
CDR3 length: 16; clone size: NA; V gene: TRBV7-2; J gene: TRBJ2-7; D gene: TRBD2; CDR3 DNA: TGTGCCAGCAGCCATGCCTATGCCGGGGGGAGGAATGAGCAGTACTTC; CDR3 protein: CASSHAYAGGRNEQYF
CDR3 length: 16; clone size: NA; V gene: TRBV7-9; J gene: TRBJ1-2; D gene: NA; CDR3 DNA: TGTGCCAGCAGCTTAGGATCAGTCGGGCGGTACTATGGCTGCACCTTC; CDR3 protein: CASSLGSVGRYYGCTF
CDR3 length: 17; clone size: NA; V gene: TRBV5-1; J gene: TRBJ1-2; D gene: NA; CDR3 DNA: TGCGCCAGCAGCCCCCGTGGGGGAGACAGCAACTACTATGGCTACACCTTC; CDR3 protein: CASSPRGGDSNYYGYTF
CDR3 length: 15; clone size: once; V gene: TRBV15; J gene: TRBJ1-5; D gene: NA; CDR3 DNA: TGTGCTACCAGCAGAGATCCGGGAAGAGATCAGCCCCAGCATTTT; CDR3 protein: CATSRDPGRDQPQHF
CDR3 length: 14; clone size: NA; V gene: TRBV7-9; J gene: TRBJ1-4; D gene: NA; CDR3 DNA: TGTGCCAGCAGCCCTACAGATGATAATGAAAAACTGTTTTTT; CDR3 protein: CASSPTDDNEKLFF
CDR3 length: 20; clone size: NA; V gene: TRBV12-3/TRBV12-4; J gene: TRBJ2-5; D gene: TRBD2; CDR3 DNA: TGTGCCAGCAGTTTAGAAAGGTCTAGCGGGGGGGCGTGGGTTGGAGAGACCCAGTACTTC; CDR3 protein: CASSLERSSGGAWVGETQYF
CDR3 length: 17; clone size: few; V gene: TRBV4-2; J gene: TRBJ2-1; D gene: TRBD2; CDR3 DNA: TGTGCCAGCAGCCAAGATACCCGGGGGGGCCACGACAATGAGCAGTTCTTC; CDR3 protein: CASSQDTRGGHDNEQFF
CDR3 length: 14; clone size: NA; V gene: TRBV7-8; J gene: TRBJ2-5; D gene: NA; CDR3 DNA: TGTGCCAGCAGCTTCCGGGACAACACGGAGACCCAGTACTTC; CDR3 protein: CASSFRDNTETQYF
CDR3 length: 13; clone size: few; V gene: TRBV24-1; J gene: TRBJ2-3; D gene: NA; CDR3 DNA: TGTGCCACCAGTGACTCCGGGACACCGGCAGAGTATTTT; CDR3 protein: CATSDSGTPAEYF
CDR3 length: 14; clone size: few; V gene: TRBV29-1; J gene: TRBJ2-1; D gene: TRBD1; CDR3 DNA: TGCAGCGTTGACCCACCGGGACAGGGTGCTGAGCAGTTCTTC; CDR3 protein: CSVDPPGQGAEQFF
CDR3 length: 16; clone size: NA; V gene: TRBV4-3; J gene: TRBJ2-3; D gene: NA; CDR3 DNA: TGCGCCAGCAGCCAAGAGGGGGGCGCGTTCACAGATACGCAGTATTTT; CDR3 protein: CASSQEGGAFTDTQYF
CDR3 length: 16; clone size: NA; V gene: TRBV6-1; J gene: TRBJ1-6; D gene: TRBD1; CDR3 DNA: TGTGCCAGCAGTCTTGGACAGGGGAACCCAAATTCACCCCTCCACTTT; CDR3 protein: CASSLGQGNPNSPLHF
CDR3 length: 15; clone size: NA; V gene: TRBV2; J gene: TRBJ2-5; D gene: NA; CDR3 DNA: TGTGCCAGCAGCCCGGACGGTGGGGTCCAAGAGACCCAGTACTTC; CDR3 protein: CASSPDGGVQETQYF
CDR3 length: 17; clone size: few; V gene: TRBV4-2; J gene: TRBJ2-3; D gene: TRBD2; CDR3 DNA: TGTGCCAGCAGCCAAGATGTGGGGACTAGCGGCACAGATACGCAGTATTTT; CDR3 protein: CASSQDVGTSGTDTQYF
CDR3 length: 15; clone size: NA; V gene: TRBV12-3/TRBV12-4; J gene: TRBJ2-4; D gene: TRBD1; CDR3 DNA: TGTGCCAGCAGCTTCGACAGGGGGCCTCAAAACATTCAGTACTTC; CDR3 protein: CASSFDRGPQNIQYF
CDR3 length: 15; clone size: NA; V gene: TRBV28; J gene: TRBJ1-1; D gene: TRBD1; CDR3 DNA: TGTGCCAGCAGCTGCAGGGGACAGCCTAACACTGAAGCTTTCTTT; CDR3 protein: CASSCRGQPNTEAFF
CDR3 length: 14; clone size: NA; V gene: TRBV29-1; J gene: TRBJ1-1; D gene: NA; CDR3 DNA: TGCAGCGTTGACGCCCAGGGATTAGGCACTGAAGCTTTCTTT; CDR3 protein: CSVDAQGLGTEAFF
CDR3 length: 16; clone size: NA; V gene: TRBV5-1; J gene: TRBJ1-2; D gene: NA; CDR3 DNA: TGCGCCAGCAGCATACAATCAGGGTTTGGTAACTATGGCTACACCTTC; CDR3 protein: CASSIQSGFGNYGYTF
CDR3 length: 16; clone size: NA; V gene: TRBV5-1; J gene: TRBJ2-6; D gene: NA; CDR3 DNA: TGCGCCAGCAGCTTAGACACCAACCCTGGGGCCAACGTCCTGACTTTC; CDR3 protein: CASSLDTNPGANVLTF
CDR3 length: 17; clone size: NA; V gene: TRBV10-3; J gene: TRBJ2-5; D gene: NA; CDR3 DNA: TGTGCCATCAGTGAGTCGTTTGATGGCCGGCCCCAGGAGACCCAGTACTTC; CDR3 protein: CAISESFDGRPQETQYF
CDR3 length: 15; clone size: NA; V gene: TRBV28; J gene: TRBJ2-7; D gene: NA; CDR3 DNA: TGTGCCAGCAGTTTATTCCAGGGATTATCCTACGAGCAGTACTTC; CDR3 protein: CASSLFQGLSYEQYF